The 2 T cell receptor beta chains given below trace back to one sample, sequenced in a study of T-cell reconstitution after alpha-beta-depleted transplantation in children. A TCRbeta library incorporating unique molecular identifiers was prepared. One entry per CDR3 protein, called by TCRdb with MiXCR from the PCR reads. The data hold hundreds of thousands of distinct CDR3 sequences, with 10% to 15% observed a single time. The input for sequencing was PBMCs, mostly from graft donor cells, taken 360 days after TCRalphabeta/CD19-depleted stem cell transplant. The receptor source for this set is a male patient under 18 who had a stem cell transplant for acute myeloid leukemia, so the T cells may come from the graft donor.

The chain combines TRBV28 with TRBJ2-7, with 7 bases fitting TRBD1. With V trimmed by 6 bases and J by 4 bases, 9 bases remained unmatched. This CDR3 comprises 14 residues. Germline CDR1 is MDHEN and CDR2 is SYDVKM. The DNA for the CDR3 is TGTGCCAGCAGCTTCGACAGGGCCTTTTACGAGCAGTACTTC. Encoded protein: CASSFDRAFYEQYF.

This clonotype was seen more than once but under ten times. This rearrangement joins TRBV7-2 to TRBJ2-2; 7 nucleotides align to TRBD2. The CDR3 is made up of 16 amino acids. V lost 0 bases, J lost 5 bases, and 6 bases stayed unmatched. Germline values: CDR1 SGHTA, CDR2 FQGNSA. The CDR3 coding sequence is TGTGCCAGCAGCTTAGCCGCAGGGAGGGTGACCGGGGAGCTGTTTTTT. Encoded protein: CASSLAAGRVTGELFF.